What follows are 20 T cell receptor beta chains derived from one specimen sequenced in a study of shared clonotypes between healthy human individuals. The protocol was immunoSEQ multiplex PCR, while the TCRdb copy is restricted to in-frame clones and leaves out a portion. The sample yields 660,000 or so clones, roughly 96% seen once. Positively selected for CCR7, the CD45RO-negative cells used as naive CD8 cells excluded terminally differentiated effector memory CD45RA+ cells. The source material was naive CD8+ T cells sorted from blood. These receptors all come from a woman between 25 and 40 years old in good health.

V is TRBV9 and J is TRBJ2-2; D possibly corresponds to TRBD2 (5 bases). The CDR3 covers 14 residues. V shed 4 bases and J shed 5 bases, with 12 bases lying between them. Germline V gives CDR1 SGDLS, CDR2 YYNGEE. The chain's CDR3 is CASSPRSGTGELFF. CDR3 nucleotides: TGTGCCAGCAGCCCCCGGTCGGGGACCGGGGAGCTGTTTTTT. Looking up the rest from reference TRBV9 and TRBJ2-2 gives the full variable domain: DSGVTQTPKHLITATGQRVTLRCSPRSGDLSVYWYQQSLDQGLQFLIQYYNGEERAKGNILERFSAQQFPDLHSELNLSSLELGDSALYFCASSPRSGTGELFFGEGSRLTVL.

The CDR3 protein is CASSGQRENYNEQFF. The CDR3 bases are TGTGCCAGCAGTGGGCAGCGGGAGAACTACAATGAGCAGTTCTTC. This chain uses TRBV2 with TRBJ2-1; 8 nucleotides agree with TRBD2. The germline V gene has CDR1 SNHLY and CDR2 FYNNEI. The CDR3 has 15 amino acids. Trimming took 4 bases from V and 3 from J; bases not matched to a gene: 5.

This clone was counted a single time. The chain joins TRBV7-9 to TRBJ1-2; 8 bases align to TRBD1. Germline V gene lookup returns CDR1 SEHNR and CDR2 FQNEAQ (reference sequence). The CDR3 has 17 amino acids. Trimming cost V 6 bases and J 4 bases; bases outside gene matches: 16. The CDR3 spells CASRAPTPSGTGYGYTF. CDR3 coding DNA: TGTGCCAGCAGGGCCCCTACCCCCTCCGGGACAGGCTATGGCTACACCTTC.

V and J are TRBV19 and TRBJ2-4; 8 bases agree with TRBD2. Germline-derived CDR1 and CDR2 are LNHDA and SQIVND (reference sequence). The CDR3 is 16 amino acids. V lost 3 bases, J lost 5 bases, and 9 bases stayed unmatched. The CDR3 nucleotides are TGTGCCAGTAGTATCGTCTTCGGGAGGGCCGAAAACATTCAGTACTTC. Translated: CASSIVFGRAENIQYF.

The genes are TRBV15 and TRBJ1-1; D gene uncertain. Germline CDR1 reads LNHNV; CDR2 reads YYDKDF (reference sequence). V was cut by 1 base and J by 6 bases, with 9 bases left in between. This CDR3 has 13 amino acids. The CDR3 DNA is TGTGCCACCAGCAGAGTTACGGGCGCTGAAGCTTTCTTT. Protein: CATSRVTGAEAFF.

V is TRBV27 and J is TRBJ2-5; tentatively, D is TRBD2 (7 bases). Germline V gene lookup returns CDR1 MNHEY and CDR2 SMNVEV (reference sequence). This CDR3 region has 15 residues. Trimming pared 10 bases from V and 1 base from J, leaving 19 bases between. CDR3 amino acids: CATDRGAPTQETQYF. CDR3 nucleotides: TGTGCCACCGACCGGGGGGCTCCTACCCAAGAGACCCAGTACTTC.

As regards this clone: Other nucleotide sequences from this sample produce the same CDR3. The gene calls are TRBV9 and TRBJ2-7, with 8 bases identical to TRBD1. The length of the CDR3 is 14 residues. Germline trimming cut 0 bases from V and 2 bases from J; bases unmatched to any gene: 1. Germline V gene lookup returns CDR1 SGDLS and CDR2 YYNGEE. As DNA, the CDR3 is TGTGCCAGCAGCGTAGCACAGGGGGCCTACGAGCAGTACTTC. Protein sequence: CASSVAQGAYEQYF.

The DNA of the CDR3 is TGTGCCAGCAGCAAAGGCAGCTCTAGCGAAAAACTGTTTTTT. Protein sequence: CASSKGSSSEKLFF. The genes are TRBV6-5 and TRBJ1-4; no reliable D call. V was shortened by 6 bases and J by 8 bases, with 16 bases between the two germline ends. Looked up from germline, CDR1 is MNHEY and CDR2 is SVGAGI. This CDR3 spans 14 amino acids.

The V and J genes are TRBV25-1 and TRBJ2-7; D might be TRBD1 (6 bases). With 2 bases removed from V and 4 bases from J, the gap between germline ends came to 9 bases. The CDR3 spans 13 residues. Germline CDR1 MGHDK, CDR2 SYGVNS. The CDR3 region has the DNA TGTGCCAGCAGTGAACAAGGACAGTACGAGCAGTACTTC. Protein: CASSEQGQYEQYF.

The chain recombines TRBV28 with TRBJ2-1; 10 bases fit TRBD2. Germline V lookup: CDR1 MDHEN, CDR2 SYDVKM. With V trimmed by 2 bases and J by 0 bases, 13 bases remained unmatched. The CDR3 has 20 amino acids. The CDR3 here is CASSLLVGLAEQSSYNEQFF. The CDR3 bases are TGTGCCAGCAGTTTACTCGTCGGACTAGCGGAGCAGAGCTCCTACAATGAGCAGTTCTTC. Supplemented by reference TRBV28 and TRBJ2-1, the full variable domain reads DVKVTQSSRYLVKRTGEKVFLECVQDMDHENMFWYRQDPGLGLRLIYFSYDVKMKEKGDIPEGYSVSREKKERFSLILESASTNQTSMYLCASSLLVGLAEQSSYNEQFFGPGTRLTVL.

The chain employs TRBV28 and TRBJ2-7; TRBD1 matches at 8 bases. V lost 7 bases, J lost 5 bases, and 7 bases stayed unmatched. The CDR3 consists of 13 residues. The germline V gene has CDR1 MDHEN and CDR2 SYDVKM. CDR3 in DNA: TGTGCCAGCATTGGACAGGGTCCCCACGAGCAGTACTTC. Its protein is CASIGQGPHEQYF.

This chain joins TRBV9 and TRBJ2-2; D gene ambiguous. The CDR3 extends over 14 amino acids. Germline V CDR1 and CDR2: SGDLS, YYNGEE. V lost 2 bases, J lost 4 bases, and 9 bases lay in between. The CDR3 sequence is CASSVAFSTGELFF. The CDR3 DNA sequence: TGTGCCAGCAGCGTGGCCTTTTCCACCGGGGAGCTGTTTTTT.

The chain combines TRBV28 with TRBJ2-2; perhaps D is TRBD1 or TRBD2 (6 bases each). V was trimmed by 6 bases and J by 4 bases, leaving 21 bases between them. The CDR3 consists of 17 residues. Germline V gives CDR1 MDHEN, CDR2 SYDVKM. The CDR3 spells CASRPLGGVRSTGELFF. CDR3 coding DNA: TGTGCCAGCAGGCCACTGGGGGGCGTTCGGAGCACCGGGGAGCTGTTTTTT.

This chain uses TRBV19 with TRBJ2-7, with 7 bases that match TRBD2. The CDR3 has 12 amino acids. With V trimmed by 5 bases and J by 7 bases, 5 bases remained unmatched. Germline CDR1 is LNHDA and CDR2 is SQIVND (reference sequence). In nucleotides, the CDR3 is TGTGCCAGTAGTCTTTCGGGGGGAGAGCAGTACTTC. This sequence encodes CASSLSGGEQYF. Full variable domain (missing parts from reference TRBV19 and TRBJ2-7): DGGITQSPKYLFRKEGQNVTLSCEQNLNHDAMYWYRQDPGQGLRLIYYSQIVNDFQKGDIAEGYSVSREKKESFPLTVTSAQKNPTAFYLCASSLSGGEQYFGPGTRLTVT.

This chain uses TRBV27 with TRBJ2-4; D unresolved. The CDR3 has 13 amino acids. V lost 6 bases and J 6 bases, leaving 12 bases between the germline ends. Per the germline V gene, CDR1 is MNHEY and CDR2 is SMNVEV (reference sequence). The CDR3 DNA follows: TGTGCCAGCAGCTTTGACTCGGGAAACATTCAGTACTTC. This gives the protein CASSFDSGNIQYF.

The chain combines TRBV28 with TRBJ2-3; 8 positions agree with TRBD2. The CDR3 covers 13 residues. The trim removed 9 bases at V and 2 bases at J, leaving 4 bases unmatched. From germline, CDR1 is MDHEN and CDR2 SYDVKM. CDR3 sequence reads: CASVAGITDTQYF. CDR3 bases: TGTGCCAGTGTAGCGGGGATCACAGATACGCAGTATTTT.

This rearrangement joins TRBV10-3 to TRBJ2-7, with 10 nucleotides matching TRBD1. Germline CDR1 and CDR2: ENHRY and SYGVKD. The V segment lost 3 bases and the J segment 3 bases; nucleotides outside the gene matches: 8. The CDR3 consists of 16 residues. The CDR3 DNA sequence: TGTGCCATCAGTGACTCCGGGACAGGGGTCGGCTACGAGCAGTACTTC. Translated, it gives CAISDSGTGVGYEQYF.

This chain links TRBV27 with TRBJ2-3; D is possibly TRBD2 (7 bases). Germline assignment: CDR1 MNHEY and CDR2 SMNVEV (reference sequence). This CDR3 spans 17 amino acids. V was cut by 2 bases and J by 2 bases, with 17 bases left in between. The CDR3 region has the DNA TGTGCCAGCAGTTTAGCCAGGGGAGGGGTTTACACAGATACGCAGTATTTT. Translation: CASSLARGGVYTDTQYF.

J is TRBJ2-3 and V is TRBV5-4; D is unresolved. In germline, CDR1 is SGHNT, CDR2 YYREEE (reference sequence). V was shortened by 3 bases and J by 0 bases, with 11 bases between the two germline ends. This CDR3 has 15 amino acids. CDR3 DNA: TGTGCCAGCAGCTCCGTCGTGGGAAGCACAGATACGCAGTATTTT. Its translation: CASSSVVGSTDTQYF.

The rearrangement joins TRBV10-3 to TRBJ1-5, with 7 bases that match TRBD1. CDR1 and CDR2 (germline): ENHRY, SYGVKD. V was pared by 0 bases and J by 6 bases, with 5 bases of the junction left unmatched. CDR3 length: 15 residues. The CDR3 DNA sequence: TGTGCCATCAGTGAGTCAGGGGGCGGGTTTCAGCCCCAGCATTTT. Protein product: CAISESGGGFQPQHF.